Listed below are T cell receptor beta chains from one sample, sequenced in a study of shared T cell receptors in the human thymus. Sequenced by immunoSEQ multiplex PCR; TCRdb stores in-frame clones only, minus some. The table lists some 660,000 clones, around 87% of them singletons. These sequences were also reported in another study, on human thymus T cells.

Sequenced material: thymocytes. The receptors were sampled from a boy younger than two with a congenital heart defect. CDR3s leave out the opening cysteine and the closing phenylalanine or tryptophan. Clone sizes are given selectively: once, few, many, or a class where the clone is expanded.

ASSEYRGAATYEQY | . | TRBV25-1
ASSCRYNQPQH | . | TRBV6-4
ASSPWTGPNQPQH | once | TRBV18
ASSLSGGQPQH | . | TRBV27
SASNNEQF | . | TRBV20-1
ASSPKDSGYGYT | . | TRBV7-9
ASSPSSYTGGKGDEQF | . | TRBV18
ASSERTGVYGYT | . | TRBV25-1
ASSQDIRRAAMKGWDTEAF | . | TRBV4-1
ASSTRTGLAYEQY | . | TRBV11-2
ASSEAGRSYEQY | . | TRBV10-2
ASSFGRQGTDTEAF | . | TRBV28
AISDRSASYNEQF | . | TRBV10-3
ASSQEAGADVEQY | . | TRBV4-3
ASSFGPSYEQY | . | TRBV6-5
ASSLAYGLPMNTEAF | . | TRBV5-8
ASSRDLGTDYEQY | once | TRBV4-1
ASSVVPPQGGQY | . | TRBV10-2
ASSQDRASEQY | . | TRBV7-9
ATSLQGISGANVLT | . | TRBV15
ASSDSIIGWRQPQH | few | TRBV6-4
ASSKDRGEADTQY | few | TRBV21-1
ASSHLRGTSGRYTQY | . | TRBV4-3